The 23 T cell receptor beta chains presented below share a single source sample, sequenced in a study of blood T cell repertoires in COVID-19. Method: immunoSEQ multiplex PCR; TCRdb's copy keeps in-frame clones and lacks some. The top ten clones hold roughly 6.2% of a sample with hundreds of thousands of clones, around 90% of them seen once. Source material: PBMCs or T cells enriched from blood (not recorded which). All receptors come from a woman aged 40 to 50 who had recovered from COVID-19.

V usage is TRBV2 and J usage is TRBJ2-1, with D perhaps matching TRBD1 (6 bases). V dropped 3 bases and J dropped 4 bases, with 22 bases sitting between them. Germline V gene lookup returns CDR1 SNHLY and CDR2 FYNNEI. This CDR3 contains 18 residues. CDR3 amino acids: CASSEGQYGGVSYNEQFF. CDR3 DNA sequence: TGTGCCAGCAGTGAGGGGCAGTATGGGGGCGTCTCTTACAATGAGCAGTTCTTC.

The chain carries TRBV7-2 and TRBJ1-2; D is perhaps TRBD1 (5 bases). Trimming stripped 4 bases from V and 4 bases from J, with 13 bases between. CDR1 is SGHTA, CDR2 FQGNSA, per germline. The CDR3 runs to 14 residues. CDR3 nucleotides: TGTGCCAGCAGCTGGCCCCCGGGGGTCTATGGCTACACCTTC. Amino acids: CASSWPPGVYGYTF.

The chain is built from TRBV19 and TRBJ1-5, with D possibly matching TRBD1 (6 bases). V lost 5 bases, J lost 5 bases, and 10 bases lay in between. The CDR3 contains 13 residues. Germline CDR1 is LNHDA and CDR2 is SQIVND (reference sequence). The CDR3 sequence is CASSLQGYQPQHF. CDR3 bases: TGTGCCAGTAGTCTTCAGGGGTATCAGCCCCAGCATTTT.

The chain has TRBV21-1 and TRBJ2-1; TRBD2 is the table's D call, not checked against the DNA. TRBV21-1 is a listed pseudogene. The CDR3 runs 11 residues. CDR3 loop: CASSAYNEQFF. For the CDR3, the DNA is TGTGCCAGCAGTGCGTACAATGAGCAGTTCTTC.

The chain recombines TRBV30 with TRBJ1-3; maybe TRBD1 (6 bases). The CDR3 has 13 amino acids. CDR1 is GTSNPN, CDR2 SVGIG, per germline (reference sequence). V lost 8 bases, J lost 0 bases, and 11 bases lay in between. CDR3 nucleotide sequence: TGTGCCCTGGGACATAGCTCTGGAAACACCATATATTTT. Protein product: CALGHSSGNTIYF.

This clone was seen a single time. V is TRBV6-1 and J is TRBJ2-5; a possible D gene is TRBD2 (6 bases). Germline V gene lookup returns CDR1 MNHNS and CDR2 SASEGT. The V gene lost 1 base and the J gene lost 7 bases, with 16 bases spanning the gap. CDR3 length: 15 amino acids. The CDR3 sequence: CASSEDGGRGRTQYF. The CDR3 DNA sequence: TGTGCCAGCAGTGAAGACGGGGGTCGGGGACGGACCCAGTACTTC.

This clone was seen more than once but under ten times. This chain's CDR3 is CASSQRSQGRVEQFF. Written as DNA, the CDR3 is TGTGCCAGCAGCCAACGATCTCAGGGGAGGGTTGAGCAGTTCTTC. The chain recombines TRBV11-2 with TRBJ2-1, with a weak D call TRBD2 (7 bases). Trimming shortened V by 5 bases and J by 9 bases, and 20 bases separated the two germline ends. From germline, CDR1 is SGHAT and CDR2 FQNNGV. The CDR3 extends over 15 amino acids.

The CDR3 reads CAWSPRQGPVAPYSNQPQHF. In DNA form, the CDR3 reads TGTGCCTGGAGTCCCAGACAGGGACCGGTAGCTCCTTATAGCAATCAGCCCCAGCATTTT. The rearrangement joins TRBV30 to TRBJ1-5; the match to TRBD1 covers 7 bases. Trimming cost V 2 bases and J 0 bases; bases outside gene matches: 19. This CDR3 contains 20 residues. CDR1 is GTSNPN, CDR2 SVGIG, per germline (reference sequence).

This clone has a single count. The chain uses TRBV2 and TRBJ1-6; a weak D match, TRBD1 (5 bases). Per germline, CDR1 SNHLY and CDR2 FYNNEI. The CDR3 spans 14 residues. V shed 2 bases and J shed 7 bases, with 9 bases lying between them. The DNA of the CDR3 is TGTGCCAGCAGTGAACGGGAGGGGAATTCACCCCTCCACTTT. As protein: CASSEREGNSPLHF.

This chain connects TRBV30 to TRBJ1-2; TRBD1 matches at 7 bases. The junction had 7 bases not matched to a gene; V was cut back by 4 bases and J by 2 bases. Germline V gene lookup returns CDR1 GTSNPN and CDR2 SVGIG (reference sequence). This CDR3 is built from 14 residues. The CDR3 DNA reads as TGTGCCTGGATAAGCAAGGACAGGAACTATGGCTACACCTTC. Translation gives CAWISKDRNYGYTF.

CDR3 DNA sequence: TGCGCCAGCAGCTTTTTAGCGGGACGTGGAGATACGCAGTATTTT. This codes for CASSFLAGRGDTQYF. This chain joins TRBV5-1 and TRBJ2-3, with TRBD2 identical over 8 bases. Germline trimming cut 2 bases from V and 5 bases from J; bases unmatched to any gene: 7. The CDR3 totals 15 residues. Per germline, CDR1 SGHRS and CDR2 YFSETQ. Filled out from reference TRBV5-1 and TRBJ2-3, the complete variable domain reads KAGVTQTPRYLIKTRGQQVTLSCSPISGHRSVSWYQQTPGQGLQFLFEYFSETQRNKGNFPGRFSGRQFSNSRSEMNVSTLELGDSALYLCASSFLAGRGDTQYFGPGTRLTVL.

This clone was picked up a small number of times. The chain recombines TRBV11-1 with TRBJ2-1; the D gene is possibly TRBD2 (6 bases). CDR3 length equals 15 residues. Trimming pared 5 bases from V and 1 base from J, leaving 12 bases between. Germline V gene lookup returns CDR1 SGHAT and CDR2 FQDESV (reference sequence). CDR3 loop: CASSRSGLSYNEQFF. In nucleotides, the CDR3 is TGTGCCAGCAGCCGTAGCGGACTATCCTACAATGAGCAGTTCTTC.

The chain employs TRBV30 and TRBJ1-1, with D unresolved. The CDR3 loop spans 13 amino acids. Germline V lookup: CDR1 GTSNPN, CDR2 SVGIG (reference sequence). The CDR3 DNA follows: TGTACCCTAACATGGAGTATGAACACTGAAGCTTTCTTT. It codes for CTLTWSMNTEAFF.

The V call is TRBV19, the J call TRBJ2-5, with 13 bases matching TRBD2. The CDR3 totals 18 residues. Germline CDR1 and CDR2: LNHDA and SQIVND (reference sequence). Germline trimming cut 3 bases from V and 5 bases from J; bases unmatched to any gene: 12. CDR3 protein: CASSMGQRTSGRRETQYF. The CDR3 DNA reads TGTGCCAGTAGTATGGGGCAGCGGACTAGCGGGAGAAGGGAGACCCAGTACTTC.

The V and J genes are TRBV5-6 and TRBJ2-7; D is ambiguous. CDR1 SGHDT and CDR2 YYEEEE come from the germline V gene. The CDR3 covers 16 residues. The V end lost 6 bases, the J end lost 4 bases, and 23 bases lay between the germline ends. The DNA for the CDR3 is TGTGCCAGCACGCGTATATCCTATATTCGAGGATACGAGCAGTACTTC. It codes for CASTRISYIRGYEQYF. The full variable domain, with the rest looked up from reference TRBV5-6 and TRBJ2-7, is DAGVTQSPTHLIKTRGQQVTLRCSPKSGHDTVSWYQQALGQGPQFIFQYYEEEERQRGNFPDRFSGHQFPNYSSELNVNALLLGDSALYLCASTRISYIRGYEQYFGPGTRLTVT.

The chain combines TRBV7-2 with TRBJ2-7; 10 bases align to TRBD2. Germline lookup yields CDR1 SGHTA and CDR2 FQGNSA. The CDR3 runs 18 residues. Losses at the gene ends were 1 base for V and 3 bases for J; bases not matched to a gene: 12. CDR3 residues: CASSLGRLAGGGGYEQYF. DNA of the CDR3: TGTGCCAGCAGCTTAGGGAGACTAGCGGGCGGAGGAGGCTACGAGCAGTACTTC. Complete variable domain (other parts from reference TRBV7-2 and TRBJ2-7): GAGVSQSPSNKVTEKGKDVELRCDPISGHTALYWYRQSLGQGLEFLIYFQGNSAPDKSGLPSDRFSAERTGGSVSTLTIQRTQQEDSAVYLCASSLGRLAGGGGYEQYFGPGTRLTVT.

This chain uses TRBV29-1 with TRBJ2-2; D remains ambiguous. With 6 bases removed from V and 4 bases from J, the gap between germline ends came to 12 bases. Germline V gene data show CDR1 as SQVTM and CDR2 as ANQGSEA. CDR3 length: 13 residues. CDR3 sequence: CSVRPSGTGELFF. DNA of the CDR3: TGCAGCGTCCGCCCGAGTGGCACCGGGGAGCTGTTTTTT.

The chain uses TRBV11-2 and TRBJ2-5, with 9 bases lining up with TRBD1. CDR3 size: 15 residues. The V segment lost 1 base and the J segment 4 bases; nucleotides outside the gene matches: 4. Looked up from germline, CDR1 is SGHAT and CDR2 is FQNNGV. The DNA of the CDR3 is TGTGCCAGCAGCTTAGCCGGGACAGGGTTAGAGACCCAGTACTTC. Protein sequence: CASSLAGTGLETQYF.

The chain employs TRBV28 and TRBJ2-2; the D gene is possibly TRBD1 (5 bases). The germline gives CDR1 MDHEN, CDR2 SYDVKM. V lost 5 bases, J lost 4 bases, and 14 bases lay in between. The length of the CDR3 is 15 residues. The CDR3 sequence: CASSRPRATTGELFF. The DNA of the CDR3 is TGTGCCAGCAGTCGCCCCAGGGCTACCACCGGGGAGCTGTTTTTT.

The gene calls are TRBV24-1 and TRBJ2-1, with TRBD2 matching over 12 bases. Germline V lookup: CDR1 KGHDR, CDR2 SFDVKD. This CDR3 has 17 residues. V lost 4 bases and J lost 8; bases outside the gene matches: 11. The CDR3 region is CATSDLPTSGSGDEQFF. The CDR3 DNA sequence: TGTGCCACCAGTGACTTGCCGACTAGCGGGAGTGGCGATGAGCAGTTCTTC.

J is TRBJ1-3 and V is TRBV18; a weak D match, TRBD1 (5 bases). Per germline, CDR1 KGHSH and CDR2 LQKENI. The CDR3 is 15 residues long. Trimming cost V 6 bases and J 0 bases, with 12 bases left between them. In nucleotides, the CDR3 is TGTGCCAGCTCTCCGGGACTAAACTCTGGAAACACCATATATTTT. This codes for CASSPGLNSGNTIYF.

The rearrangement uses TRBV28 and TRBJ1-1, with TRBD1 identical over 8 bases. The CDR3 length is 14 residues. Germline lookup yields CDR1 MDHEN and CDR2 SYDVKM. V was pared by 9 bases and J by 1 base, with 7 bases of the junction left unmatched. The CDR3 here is CASRTGTGNTEAFF. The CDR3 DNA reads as TGTGCCAGTCGAACCGGGACAGGGAACACTGAAGCTTTCTTT.

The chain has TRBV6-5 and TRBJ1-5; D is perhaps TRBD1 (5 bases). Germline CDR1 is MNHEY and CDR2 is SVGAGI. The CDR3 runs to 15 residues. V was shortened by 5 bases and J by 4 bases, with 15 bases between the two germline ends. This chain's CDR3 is CASSLDSFGNQPQHF. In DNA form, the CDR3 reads TGTGCCAGCAGTCTTGACAGTTTCGGGAATCAGCCCCAGCATTTT.